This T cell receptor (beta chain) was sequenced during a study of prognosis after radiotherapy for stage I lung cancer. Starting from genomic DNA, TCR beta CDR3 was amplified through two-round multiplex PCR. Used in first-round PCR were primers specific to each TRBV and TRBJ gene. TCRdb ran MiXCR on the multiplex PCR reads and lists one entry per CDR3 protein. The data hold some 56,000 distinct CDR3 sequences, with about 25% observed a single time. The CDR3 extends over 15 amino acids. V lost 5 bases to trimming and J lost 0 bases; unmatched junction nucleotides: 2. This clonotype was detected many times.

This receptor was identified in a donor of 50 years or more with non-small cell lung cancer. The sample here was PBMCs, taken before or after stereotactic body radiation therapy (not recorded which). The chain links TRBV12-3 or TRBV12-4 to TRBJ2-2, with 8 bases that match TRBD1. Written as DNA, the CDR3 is TGTGCCAGCAGTCCGGACAGGGCGAACACCGGGGAGCTGTTTTTT. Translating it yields CASSPDRANTGELFF.